The rows below give T cell receptor beta chains drawn from one sample of a study of T cells expressing NK-cell markers. From its re-call of the 5' RACE reads, TCRdb lists each CDR3 protein once, without DNA. The sample has 500,000 or so distinct CDR3 sequences, and its top ten clones hold approximately 3.6%. Sequenced sample: blood T cells: a sorted CD56 or NKG2C T cell subset, CD4+ or CD8+ T cells, or bulk PBMC T cells (not recorded which). Receptors were obtained from a man aged 18 to 29 in good health. CDR3s include the opening cysteine and the closing phenylalanine or tryptophan.

J gene: TRBJ1-4; V gene: TRBV5-5; CDR3 protein: CASSLGQPGVNEKLFF
J gene: TRBJ1-3; V gene: TRBV12-3/TRBV12-4; CDR3 protein: CASSPTGGGTIYF
J gene: TRBJ2-1; V gene: TRBV12-3/TRBV12-4; CDR3 protein: CASSLDRAVKNEQFF
J gene: TRBJ2-5; V gene: TRBV18; CDR3 protein: CASSPRHQETQYF
J gene: TRBJ2-6; V gene: TRBV4-1; CDR3 protein: CASSQVGQGSGANVLTF
J gene: TRBJ1-4; V gene: TRBV7-2; CDR3 protein: CASSPRSAGTINEKLFF
J gene: TRBJ2-1; V gene: TRBV20-1; CDR3 protein: CSAKSGTSLHEQFF
J gene: TRBJ1-5; V gene: TRBV15; CDR3 protein: CATSRTGHQPQHF
J gene: TRBJ2-1; V gene: TRBV20-1; CDR3 protein: CSATLPLSGRPNEQFF
J gene: TRBJ2-1; V gene: TRBV7-9; CDR3 protein: CASSRLNWGRDEQFF
J gene: TRBJ1-1; V gene: TRBV5-1; CDR3 protein: CASSLLDRASFMNTEAFF
J gene: TRBJ2-4; V gene: TRBV25-1; CDR3 protein: CASSPKDPFFVAKNIQYF
J gene: TRBJ2-1; V gene: TRBV9; CDR3 protein: CASSVEGARANEQFF
J gene: TRBJ2-3; V gene: TRBV5-6; CDR3 protein: CASSPSGNTQYF
J gene: TRBJ1-2; V gene: TRBV6-2/TRBV6-3; CDR3 protein: CASVPAGIRGGYTF
J gene: TRBJ2-3; V gene: TRBV4-1; CDR3 protein: CASSQDVQSPSDTQYF
J gene: TRBJ1-6; V gene: TRBV5-1; CDR3 protein: CASSFSGDELGSPLHF
J gene: TRBJ2-5; V gene: TRBV12-3/TRBV12-4; CDR3 protein: CASSLTAGGAGETQYF
J gene: TRBJ1-1; V gene: TRBV12-3/TRBV12-4; CDR3 protein: CASSLGKGVRALNTEAFF
J gene: TRBJ1-1; V gene: TRBV20-1; CDR3 protein: CSARPGTANTEAFF
J gene: TRBJ2-1; V gene: TRBV7-2; CDR3 protein: CASSLIGSGRASSQFF
J gene: TRBJ2-5; V gene: TRBV6-5; CDR3 protein: CASSYSTGVSQTQYF
J gene: TRBJ2-2; V gene: TRBV5-1; CDR3 protein: CASRPTGAGELFF
J gene: TRBJ2-2; V gene: TRBV9; CDR3 protein: CASSVREGPNTGELFF
J gene: TRBJ2-1; V gene: TRBV24-1; CDR3 protein: CATSDPPGQGTTNEQFF
J gene: TRBJ2-1; V gene: TRBV6-1; CDR3 protein: CASSEERWLDGLNEQFF
J gene: TRBJ2-5; V gene: TRBV6-2/TRBV6-3; CDR3 protein: CASSWDRRETQYF
J gene: TRBJ2-1; V gene: TRBV4-1; CDR3 protein: CASSQDGVEQFF
J gene: TRBJ2-1; V gene: TRBV6-1; CDR3 protein: CASSGRWEQFF